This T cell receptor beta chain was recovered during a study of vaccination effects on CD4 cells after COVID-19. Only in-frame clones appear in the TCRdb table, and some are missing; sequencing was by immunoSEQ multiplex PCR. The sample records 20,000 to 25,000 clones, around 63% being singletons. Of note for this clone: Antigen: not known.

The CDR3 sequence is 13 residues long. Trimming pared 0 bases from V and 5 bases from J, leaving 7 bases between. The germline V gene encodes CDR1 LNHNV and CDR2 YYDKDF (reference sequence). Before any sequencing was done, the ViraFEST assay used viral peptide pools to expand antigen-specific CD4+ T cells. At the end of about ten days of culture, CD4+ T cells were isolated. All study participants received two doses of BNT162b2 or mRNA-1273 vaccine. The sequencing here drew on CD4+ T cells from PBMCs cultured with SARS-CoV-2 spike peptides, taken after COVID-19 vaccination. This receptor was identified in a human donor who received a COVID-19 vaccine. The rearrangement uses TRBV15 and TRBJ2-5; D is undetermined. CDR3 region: CATSRDVEETQYF. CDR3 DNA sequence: TGTGCCACCAGCAGAGATGTGGAGGAGACCCAGTACTTC.